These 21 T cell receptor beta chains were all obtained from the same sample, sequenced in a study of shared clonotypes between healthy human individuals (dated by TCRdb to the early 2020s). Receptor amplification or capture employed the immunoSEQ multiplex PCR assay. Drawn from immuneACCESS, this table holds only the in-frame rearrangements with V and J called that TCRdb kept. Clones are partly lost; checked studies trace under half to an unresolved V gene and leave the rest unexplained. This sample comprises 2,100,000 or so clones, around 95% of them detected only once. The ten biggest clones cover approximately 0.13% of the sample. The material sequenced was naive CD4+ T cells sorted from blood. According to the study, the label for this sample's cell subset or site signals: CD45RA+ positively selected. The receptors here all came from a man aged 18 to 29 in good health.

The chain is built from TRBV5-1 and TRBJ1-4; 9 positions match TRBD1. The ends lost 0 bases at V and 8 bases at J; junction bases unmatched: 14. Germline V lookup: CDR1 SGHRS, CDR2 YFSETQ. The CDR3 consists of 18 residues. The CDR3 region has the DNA TGCGCCAGCAGCTTGGCCGGGACAGGGTCCGGGAGGGGAGAAAAACTGTTTTTT. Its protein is CASSLAGTGSGRGEKLFF.

The CDR3 region is CASSKSSGRSDTQYF. The CDR3 nucleotides are TGCGCCAGCAGCAAATCTAGCGGGAGATCAGATACGCAGTATTTT. The chain joins TRBV5-1 to TRBJ2-3; 10 nucleotides agree with TRBD2. Germline CDR1 SGHRS, CDR2 YFSETQ. The V segment lost 4 bases and the J segment 4 bases; nucleotides outside the gene matches: 6. The CDR3 is 15 amino acids.

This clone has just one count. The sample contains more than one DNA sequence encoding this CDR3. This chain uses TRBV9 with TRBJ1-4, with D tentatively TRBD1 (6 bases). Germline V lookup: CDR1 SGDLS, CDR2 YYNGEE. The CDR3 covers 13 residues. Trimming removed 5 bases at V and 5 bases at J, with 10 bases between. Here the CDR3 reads CASSGGQNEKLFF. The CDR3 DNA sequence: TGTGCCAGCAGTGGTGGACAGAATGAAAAACTGTTTTTT.

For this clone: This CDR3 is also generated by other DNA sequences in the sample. The CDR3 is CASSLAGFANTGELFF. The CDR3 DNA reads TGCGCCAGCAGCTTGGCGGGATTCGCGAACACCGGGGAGCTGTTTTTT. The chain carries TRBV5-1 and TRBJ2-2; D perhaps matches TRBD2 (5 bases). V lost 0 bases to trimming and J lost 0 bases, with 9 bases between them. The CDR3 spans 16 residues. The germline CDR1 and CDR2 sequences are SGHRS and YFSETQ. The variable domain in full, completed from reference TRBV5-1 and TRBJ2-2, reads KAGVTQTPRYLIKTRGQQVTLSCSPISGHRSVSWYQQTPGQGLQFLFEYFSETQRNKGNFPGRFSGRQFSNSRSEMNVSTLELGDSALYLCASSLAGFANTGELFFGEGSRLTVL.

CDR3: CASSHGGNTEAFF. CDR3 DNA sequence: TGTGCCAGCAGTCACGGCGGGAACACTGAAGCTTTCTTT. This rearrangement joins TRBV5-6 to TRBJ1-1; D uncertain. Trimming took off 5 bases at V and 1 base at J, with 9 bases between the two ends. This CDR3 spans 13 amino acids. Per the germline V gene, CDR1 is SGHDT and CDR2 is YYEEEE.

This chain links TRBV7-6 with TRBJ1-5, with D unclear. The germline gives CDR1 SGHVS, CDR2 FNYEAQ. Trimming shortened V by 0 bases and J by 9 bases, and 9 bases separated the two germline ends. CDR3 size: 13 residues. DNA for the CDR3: TGTGCCAGCAGCTTAGCACTAGGGAGGCCCCAGCATTTT. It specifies CASSLALGRPQHF.

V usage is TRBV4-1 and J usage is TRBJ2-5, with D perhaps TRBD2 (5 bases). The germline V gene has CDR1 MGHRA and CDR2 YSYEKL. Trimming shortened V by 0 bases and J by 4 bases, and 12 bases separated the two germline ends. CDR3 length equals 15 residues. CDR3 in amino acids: CASSQERRRGETQYF. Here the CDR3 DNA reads TGCGCCAGCAGCCAAGAGCGCCGCCGGGGAGAGACCCAGTACTTC.

The CDR3 DNA is TGTGCCTGGAGTAGGGAGGGTGAAAAACTGTTTTTT. Amino acids: CAWSREGEKLFF. This sequence joins TRBV30 and TRBJ1-4; D is ambiguous. Trimming took off 2 bases at V and 7 bases at J, with 8 bases between the two ends. Germline lookup yields CDR1 GTSNPN and CDR2 SVGIG (reference sequence). The CDR3 has 12 residues. The full variable domain, in which reference TRBV30 and TRBJ1-4 provide the parts outside the CDR3, is SQTIHQWPATLVQPVGSPLSLECTVEGTSNPNLYWYRQAAGRGLQLLFYSVGIGQISSEVPQNLSASRPQDRQFILSSKKLLLSDSGFYLCAWSREGEKLFFGSGTQLSVL.

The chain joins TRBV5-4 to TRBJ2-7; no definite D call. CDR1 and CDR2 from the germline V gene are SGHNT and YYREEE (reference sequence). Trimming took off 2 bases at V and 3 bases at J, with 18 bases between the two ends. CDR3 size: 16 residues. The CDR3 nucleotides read TGTGCCAGCAGCTTTAAGTTATCCAAAGATCTCTACGAGCAGTACTTC. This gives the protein CASSFKLSKDLYEQYF.

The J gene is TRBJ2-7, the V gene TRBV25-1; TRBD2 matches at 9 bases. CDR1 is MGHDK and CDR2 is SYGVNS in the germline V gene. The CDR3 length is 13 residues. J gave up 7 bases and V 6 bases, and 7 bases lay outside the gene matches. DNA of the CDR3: TGTGCCAGCAGCTTAGCGGGAGCGGGAGAGCAGTACTTC. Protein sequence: CASSLAGAGEQYF.

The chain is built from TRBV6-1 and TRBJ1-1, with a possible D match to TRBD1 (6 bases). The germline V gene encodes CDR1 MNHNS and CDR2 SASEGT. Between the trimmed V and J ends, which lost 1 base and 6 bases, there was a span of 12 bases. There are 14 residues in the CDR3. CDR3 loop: CASSEVDEGAEAFF. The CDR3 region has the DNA TGTGCCAGCAGTGAAGTGGATGAGGGGGCTGAAGCTTTCTTT.

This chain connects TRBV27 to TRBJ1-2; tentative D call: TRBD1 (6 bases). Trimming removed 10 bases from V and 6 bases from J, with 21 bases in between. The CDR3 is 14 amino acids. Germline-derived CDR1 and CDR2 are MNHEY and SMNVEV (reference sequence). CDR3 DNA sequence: TGTGCCACCCTCCCCGGGGGCGCGGTACATGGCTACACCTTC. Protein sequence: CATLPGGAVHGYTF.

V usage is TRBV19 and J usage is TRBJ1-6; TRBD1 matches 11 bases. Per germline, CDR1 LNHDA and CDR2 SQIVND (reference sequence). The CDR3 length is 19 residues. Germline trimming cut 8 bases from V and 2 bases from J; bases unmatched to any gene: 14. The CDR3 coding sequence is TGTGCCAGTGGAGGGTCTCCGGGACAGGGGGTAACCTATAATTCACCCCTCCACTTT. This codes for CASGGSPGQGVTYNSPLHF.

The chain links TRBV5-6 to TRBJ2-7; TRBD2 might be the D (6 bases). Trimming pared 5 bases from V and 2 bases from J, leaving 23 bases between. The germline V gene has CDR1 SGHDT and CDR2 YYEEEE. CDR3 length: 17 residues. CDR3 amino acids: CASSSAPGGTLAYEQYF. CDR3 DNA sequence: TGTGCCAGCAGTTCAGCCCCAGGAGGGACGCTCGCCTACGAGCAGTACTTC.

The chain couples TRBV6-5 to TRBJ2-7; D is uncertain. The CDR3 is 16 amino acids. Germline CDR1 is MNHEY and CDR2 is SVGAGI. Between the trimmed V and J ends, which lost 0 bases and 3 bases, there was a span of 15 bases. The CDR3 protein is CASSYSAILGIYEQYF. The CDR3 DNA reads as TGTGCCAGCAGTTACTCGGCGATCCTGGGAATCTACGAGCAGTACTTC.

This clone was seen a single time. The CDR3 DNA is TGTGCCAGCAGCTTATTGGGGACGAACACTGAAGCTTTCTTT. It yields the protein CASSLLGTNTEAFF. This chain connects TRBV11-2 to TRBJ1-1, with a weak D call TRBD1 (5 bases). V gave up 2 bases and J gave up 1 base, with 8 bases separating them. The germline gives CDR1 SGHAT, CDR2 FQNNGV. The CDR3 length is 14 residues.

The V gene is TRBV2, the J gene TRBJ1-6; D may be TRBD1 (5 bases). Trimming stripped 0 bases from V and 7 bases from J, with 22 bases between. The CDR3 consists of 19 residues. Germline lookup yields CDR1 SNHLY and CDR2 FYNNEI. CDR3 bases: TGTGCCAGCAGTGAAGCGGGTGGCCAGGGCGGCGTTGGGAATTCACCCCTCCACTTT. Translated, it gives CASSEAGGQGGVGNSPLHF.

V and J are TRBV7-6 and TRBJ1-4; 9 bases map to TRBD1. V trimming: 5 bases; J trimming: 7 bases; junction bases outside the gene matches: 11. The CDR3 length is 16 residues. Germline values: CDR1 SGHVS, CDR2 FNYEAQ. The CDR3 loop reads CASSLGTGIMGEKLFF. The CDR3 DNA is TGTGCCAGCAGCCTAGGGACAGGGATCATGGGTGAAAAACTGTTTTTT.

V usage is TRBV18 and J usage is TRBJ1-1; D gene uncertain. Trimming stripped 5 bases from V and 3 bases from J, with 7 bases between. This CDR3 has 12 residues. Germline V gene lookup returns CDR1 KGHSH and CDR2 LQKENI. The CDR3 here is CASSGLYTEAFF. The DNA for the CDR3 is TGTGCCAGCTCAGGCCTTTACACTGAAGCTTTCTTT.

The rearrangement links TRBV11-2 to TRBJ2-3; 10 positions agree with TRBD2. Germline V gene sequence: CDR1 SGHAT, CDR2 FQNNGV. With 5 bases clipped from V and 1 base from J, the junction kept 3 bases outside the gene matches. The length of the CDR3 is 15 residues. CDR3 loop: CASSPSGSGTDTQYF. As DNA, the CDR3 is TGTGCCAGCAGCCCTAGCGGGAGTGGCACAGATACGCAGTATTTT.

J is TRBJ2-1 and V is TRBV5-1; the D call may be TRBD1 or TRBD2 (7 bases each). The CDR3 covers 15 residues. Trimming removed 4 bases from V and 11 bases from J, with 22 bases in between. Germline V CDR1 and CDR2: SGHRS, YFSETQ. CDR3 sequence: CASSPRSGTVSKQFF. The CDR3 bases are TGCGCCAGCAGCCCCCGCAGCGGGACAGTTAGTAAGCAGTTCTTC.